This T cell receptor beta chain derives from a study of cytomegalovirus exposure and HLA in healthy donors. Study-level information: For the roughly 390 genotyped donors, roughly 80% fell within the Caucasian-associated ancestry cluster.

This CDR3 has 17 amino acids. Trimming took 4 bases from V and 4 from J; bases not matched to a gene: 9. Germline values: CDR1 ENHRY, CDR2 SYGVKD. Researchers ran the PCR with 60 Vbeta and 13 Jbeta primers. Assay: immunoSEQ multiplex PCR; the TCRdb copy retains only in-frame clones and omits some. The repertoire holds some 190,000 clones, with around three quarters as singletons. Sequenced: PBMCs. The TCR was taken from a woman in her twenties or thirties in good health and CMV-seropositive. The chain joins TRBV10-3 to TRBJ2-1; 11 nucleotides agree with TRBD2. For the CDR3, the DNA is TGTGCCATCAGTGTTACCGGGACTAGCGGATCGTACAATGAGCAGTTCTTC. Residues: CAISVTGTSGSYNEQFF.